The present TCR beta chain was sequenced within a study of cytomegalovirus exposure and HLA in healthy donors. Study at large: In an earlier analysis, 90 million to 130 million unique TCR beta sequences were found from some 180 million T cells.

As concerns this clone: Its cognate antigen is unknown.

13 Jbeta primers and 60 Vbeta primers were used for the PCR. Per the original methods: There were about 80 million unique TCR beta chains by a later count, and approximately 11 million of them were shared. Data came from immunoSEQ multiplex PCR; TCRdb stores just in-frame clones and leaves some out. D and trimming were read from the DNA, whereas the V and J calls and clone size are those reported in that table. The table gives 100,000 to 150,000 clones; the top ten clones make up less than 2% of it. Findings of the study overall: The study assumed roughly uniform donor sequencing depth for presence/absence analyses. With later analysis, a missense DCLRE1C variant became linked to TCR beta V- and J-gene trimming.

Trimming took 4 bases from V and 7 from J, leaving 23 bases between them. Germline V gives CDR1 SGHRS, CDR2 YFSETQ. The CDR3 has 16 amino acids. Specimen: PBMCs. The source of this sequence is a man younger than 35 in good health and CMV-seronegative. The chain carries TRBV5-1 and TRBJ1-1; possibly TRBD1 for D (6 bases). CDR3 sequence: CASSPLTGAGGYEAFF. Here the CDR3 DNA reads TGCGCCAGCAGCCCCCTGACAGGCGCTGGCGGTTATGAAGCTTTCTTT.